This entry features one T cell receptor (beta chain) sequence. The antigen remains unidentified. This specimen belongs to a study of cytomegalovirus exposure and HLA in healthy donors. About the research overall: Of the donors genotyped, 300 to 500 in all, about 80% fell in the Caucasian-associated ancestry cluster.

The CDR3 is 13 residues long. Trimming removed 3 bases at V and 6 bases at J, with 11 bases between. Germline-derived CDR1 and CDR2 are MGHDK and SYGVNS. Study-level findings and limits: Overall, around 160 TCR beta chains were annotated as cytomegalovirus-associated.

60 Vbeta and 13 Jbeta primers were used in PCR. The repertoire was sequenced with immunoSEQ multiplex PCR; TCRdb's copy has only in-frame clones and lacks some. The repertoire has about 140,000 clones, over 60% of them found once; the top ten carry 1% to 1.5%. The rearrangement links TRBV25-1 to TRBJ1-2; possibly TRBD1 for D (6 bases). Sequencing used PBMCs. This clonotype originated in a male donor in good health and CMV-seropositive. The CDR3 spells CASSDFRGDGYTF. CDR3 in DNA: TGTGCCAGCAGTGATTTCAGGGGTGATGGCTACACCTTC.